This T cell receptor beta chain was profiled in a study of T-cell reconstitution after alpha-beta-depleted transplantation in children. Study-level results: Surviving recipient T cells and thymic progenitors produced the high day-60 TCRbeta diversity seen in some patients. The origin of alpha-beta T cells about two months after transplant was reportedly several hundred expanded graft clones. The main origin of T-cell counts and diversity one year after transplant was newly produced T cells.

On this clonotype itself: The target antigen is unknown. Mismatch with germline at one junction end may stem from a read error.

As it was prepared, the TCRbeta library received unique molecular identifiers. TCRdb re-called the PCR reads through MiXCR, storing one row per CDR3 protein. The repertoire consists of around 300,000 distinct CDR3 sequences, with over 7% occurring once and the leading ten covering about 9.3%. The CDR3 sequence is 12 residues long. Per the germline V gene, CDR1 is MNHNS and CDR2 is SASEGT. The source of this sequence is a female patient aged 2-10 years who had a stem cell transplant for Fanconi anemia, so the T cells may come from the graft donor. The sample in question was peripheral blood, obtained 360 days after TCRalphabeta/CD19-depleted stem cell transplant. The chain is built from TRBV6-1 and TRBJ1-2; no reliable D call. The DNA of the CDR3 is TGTGCCAGCAGTGAATCGGGCACCCGAGGATTCTTC. It encodes CASSESGTRGFF.